This T cell receptor beta chain derives from a study of radiation and T cells in renal cell carcinoma. Study results and caveats: Without pretreatment biopsies, baseline tumor clonotype presence was undetermined.

On this clone itself: What it recognizes is unknown.

The CDR3 consists of 15 residues. Unmatched junction bases numbered 10, after V lost 4 bases and J lost 5 bases. Germline CDR1 and CDR2: SGDLS and YYNGEE. Time point of the sample: blood 2 weeks post-SBRT. Treatment noted: 15 Gy SBRT to primary tumor, nephrectomy 4 weeks later. Serial blood draws occurred at baseline and 2 and 4 weeks post-SBRT. Assay: immunoSEQ multiplex PCR; the TCRdb copy retains only in-frame clones and omits some. This sample has roughly 150,000 clones, with 87% found just once. Here the sequenced sample was blood, taken from a patient whose treatment included radiotherapy and nephrectomy. The clonotype was recovered from a woman aged 50 to 65 with renal cell carcinoma. V and J are TRBV9 and TRBJ1-1; 8 nucleotides agree with TRBD1. In DNA form, the CDR3 reads TGTGCCAGCAGCACGGACCCTACAGGGGGGACTGAAGCTTTCTTT. As protein: CASSTDPTGGTEAFF.